A selection of T cell receptor beta chains follows, all from one sample in a study of glioma-infiltrating T cells after dendritic cell vaccination. Data came from immunoSEQ multiplex PCR; TCRdb stores just in-frame clones and leaves some out. Here the sample spans under 100,000 clones, about 84% being singletons. The starting material was blood, obtained before dendritic cell vaccination. These receptors all stem from a human donor with glioblastoma. Each CDR3 is given with its conserved first and last residue.

>TRBV25-1|TRBJ2-3
CASSEGQGRTDTQYF
>TRBV19|TRBJ2-5
CASRLAGQETQYF
>TRBV4-1|TRBJ1-4
CASRQTEAPLRDEKLFF
>TRBV5-1|TRBJ1-1
CASETQGGTEAFF
>TRBV5-6|TRBJ1-1
CASSFRHAGTEAFF
>TRBV27|TRBJ1-2
CASSLRGSFYGYTF
>TRBV6-5|TRBJ2-7
CASSRDGQFYEQYF
>TRBV6-1|TRBJ2-5
CASRRDSGALWAQYF
>TRBV10-3|TRBJ1-5
CAISESKQGASPQHF
>TRBV6-6|TRBJ2-2
CASSSHSDTGELFF
>TRBV1|TRBJ2-7
CTSSQLNRDLGSYEQYF
>TRBV6-1|TRBJ1-1
CASTKHVNTEAFF
>TRBV4-1|TRBJ2-7
CASSQRGGAVAVHEQYF
>TRBV7-6|TRBJ2-7
CASSLAGTPHEQYF
>TRBV5-1|TRBJ2-1
CASSVQGATYNEQFF
>TRBV11-2|TRBJ2-1
CASSLVVTGSSYNEQFF
>TRBV6-6|TRBJ2-1
CASSYQDSEQFF
>TRBV10-1|TRBJ2-3
CASSESGPGGRADTQYF
>TRBV5-4|TRBJ2-7
CASSLGVYEQYF
>TRBV5-8|TRBJ2-3
CASSFRGTGIRTDTQYF
>TRBV6-6|TRBJ2-3
CASRPGLAGADTQYF
>TRBV10-2|TRBJ1-1
CASSGTGPEAFF
>TRBV7-9|TRBJ1-3
CASSQRAGTGLFSGNTIYF
>TRBV27|TRBJ1-5
CASSSRDEDQPQHF
>TRBV5-1|TRBJ2-5
CASSFSGLRQETQYF
>TRBV4-2|TRBJ1-5
CASSQDPRNQPQHF
>TRBV7-8|TRBJ2-3
CASSIWTGSTDTQYF
>TRBV5-4|TRBJ2-3
CASSLVSSGTITDTQYF
>TRBV4-1|TRBJ2-2
CASSQLTGESGELFF
>TRBV5-6|TRBJ1-5
CASSLSSQSPQPQHF
>TRBV10-3|TRBJ2-1
CAISPGLAAYNEQFF
>TRBV12-5|TRBJ1-2
CASGPTGPNYGYTF
>TRBV25-1|TRBJ1-5
CASSGTGANQPQHF
>TRBV5-1|TRBJ2-3
CASSLDGSPSTDTQYF
>TRBV19|TRBJ1-2
CASNYYGYTF
>TRBV6-5|TRBJ2-3
CAAGLADTDTQYF
>TRBV7-2|TRBJ2-1
CASSLAAGYNEQFF
>TRBV28|TRBJ1-2
CASSLREDGYTF
>TRBV7-6|TRBJ2-1
CASSLAGPSGSYNEQFF
>TRBV10-1|TRBJ1-5
CASSETGRQPQHF